The 29 T cell receptor beta chains listed next were all sequenced from one sample in a study of blood T cell repertoires in COVID-19. TCRdb's copy holds only in-frame clones and misses some; the assay was immunoSEQ multiplex PCR. This sample has tens of thousands of clones, with roughly 87% found just once. The sample was peripheral blood. The source of these receptors is a man in his 60s with active COVID-19.

The chain is built from TRBV6-5 and TRBJ2-5; 7 bases align to TRBD1. V lost 6 bases, J lost 4 bases, and 5 bases stayed unmatched. CDR1 is MNHEY and CDR2 is SVGAGI in the germline V gene. CDR3 length: 13 amino acids. CDR3 DNA: TGTGCCAGCAGCCGACAGGGACCAGAGACCCAGTACTTC. The encoded protein is CASSRQGPETQYF.

The V and J genes are TRBV28 and TRBJ2-5; D is perhaps TRBD2 (5 bases). The CDR3 totals 13 residues. V lost 2 bases and J 5 bases, leaving 9 bases between the germline ends. In germline, CDR1 is MDHEN, CDR2 SYDVKM. The CDR3 is CASSLEGIETQYF. For the CDR3, the DNA is TGTGCCAGCAGTTTAGAGGGTATTGAGACCCAGTACTTC.

This sequence joins TRBV7-9 and TRBJ2-4; 7 bases are a match to TRBD2. Germline V CDR1 and CDR2: SEHNR, FQNEAQ (reference sequence). This CDR3 contains 16 residues. V was pared by 3 bases and J by 3 bases, with 8 bases of the junction left unmatched. In nucleotides, the CDR3 is TGTGCCAGCAGCTTCGGGGCGGGAGTACTCAAAAACATTCAGTACTTC. Its translation: CASSFGAGVLKNIQYF.

The V and J genes are TRBV11-2 and TRBJ2-1, with D possibly being TRBD2 (5 bases). This CDR3 spans 15 amino acids. V was trimmed by 8 bases and J by 7 bases, leaving 21 bases between them. Looked up from germline, CDR1 is SGHAT and CDR2 is FQNNGV. In nucleotides, the CDR3 is TGTGCCAGCCGTCCCGCGGGTTCGGAGAGGAATGAGCAGTTCTTC. Encoded protein: CASRPAGSERNEQFF.

DNA of the CDR3: TGTGCCAGCAGCTTAGGAGGGAGGGCCTACGAGCAGTACTTC. This translates into CASSLGGRAYEQYF. The chain links TRBV11-2 to TRBJ2-7; 7 nucleotides line up with TRBD2. After removal of 1 base from V and 2 bases from J, the junction contained 2 bases not matched to a gene. Germline values: CDR1 SGHAT, CDR2 FQNNGV. The CDR3 runs to 14 residues.

The chain employs TRBV10-3 and TRBJ2-7; 10 bases line up with TRBD2. The CDR3 has 16 residues. CDR1 and CDR2 from the germline V gene are ENHRY and SYGVKD. V dropped 0 bases and J dropped 5; count of bases not matched to a gene: 7. In DNA, the CDR3 is TGTGCCATCAGTGAGTCGAGTTGGCTAGCGGGAGACGAGCAGTACTTC. It is translated as CAISESSWLAGDEQYF.

Notes on this clone: Other nucleotide sequences in the sample specify the same CDR3. The rearrangement uses TRBV11-3 and TRBJ2-3; 12 nucleotides line up with TRBD2. The CDR3 is 15 residues long. CDR1 is SGHNT, CDR2 YENEEA, per germline. V was pared by 4 bases and J by 3 bases, with 2 bases of the junction left unmatched. The CDR3 spells CASSSGTSGTDTQYF. The CDR3 DNA reads as TGTGCCAGCAGCTCCGGGACTAGCGGGACAGATACGCAGTATTTT.

The rearrangement joins TRBV5-6 to TRBJ2-7, with 7 bases identical to TRBD2. V trimming: 1 base; J trimming: 7 bases; junction bases outside the gene matches: 11. The CDR3 is made up of 15 amino acids. Germline assignment: CDR1 SGHDT and CDR2 YYEEEE. The CDR3 region has the DNA TGTGCCAGCAGCTTGTCCCGGGCTGAGGGAGGGGAGCAGTACTTC. Protein: CASSLSRAEGGEQYF.

The rearrangement links TRBV7-9 to TRBJ1-1, with TRBD1 as a possible D gene (5 bases). The CDR3 length is 16 residues. V lost 5 bases and J 3 bases, leaving 19 bases between the germline ends. CDR1 is SEHNR, CDR2 FQNEAQ, per germline (reference sequence). The CDR3 loop reads CASSERRFSRDTEAFF. Written as DNA, the CDR3 is TGTGCCAGCAGCGAACGCAGGTTCTCCAGGGACACTGAAGCTTTCTTT. The full variable domain, its missing parts supplied by reference TRBV7-9 and TRBJ1-1, is DTGVSQNPRHKITKRGQNVTFRCDPISEHNRLYWYRQTLGQGPEFLTYFQNEAQLEKSRLLSDRFSAERPKGSFSTLEIQRTEQGDSAMYLCASSERRFSRDTEAFFGQGTRLTVV.

The chain recombines TRBV7-2 with TRBJ2-7; TRBD2 agrees at 9 bases. The V segment lost 1 base and the J segment 5 bases; nucleotides outside the gene matches: 6. This CDR3 comprises 15 residues. Germline V gene lookup returns CDR1 SGHTA and CDR2 FQGNSA. The CDR3 protein is CASSLGVRGRDEQYF. CDR3 coding DNA: TGTGCCAGCAGCTTAGGGGTTCGCGGGAGGGACGAGCAGTACTTC.

The V gene is TRBV3-1 (or the pseudogene TRBV3-2), the J gene TRBJ1-1, with unresolved D. Trimming removed 6 bases from V and 6 bases from J, with 11 bases in between. CDR3 length: 12 residues. The germline gives CDR1 LGHDT, CDR2 YNNKEL (reference sequence). CDR3 bases: TGTGCCAGCAGTCCTCAGAGGTCTGAAGCTTTCTTT. Amino acids: CASSPQRSEAFF.

The rearrangement links TRBV10-2 to TRBJ2-1, with D perhaps matching TRBD1 (6 bases). CDR1 WSHSY and CDR2 SAAADI come from the germline V gene. V lost 9 bases, J lost 4 bases, and 16 bases lay in between. The CDR3 is made up of 14 amino acids. The CDR3: CARTTGHSYNEQFF. CDR3 DNA: TGCGCCAGAACCACGGGACATTCGTACAATGAGCAGTTCTTC.

The chain carries TRBV27 and TRBJ2-1; 10 bases are a match to TRBD1. V lost 6 bases, J lost 9 bases, and 5 bases stayed unmatched. The CDR3 consists of 13 residues. Germline V gene data show CDR1 as MNHEY and CDR2 as SMNVEV (reference sequence). This chain's CDR3 is CASRPTGGGEQFF. The CDR3 DNA reads TGTGCCAGCAGGCCGACAGGGGGCGGTGAGCAGTTCTTC.

The chain recombines TRBV5-4 with TRBJ2-3, with a weak D call TRBD2 (6 bases). Germline loops: CDR1 SGHNT, CDR2 YYREEE (reference sequence). This CDR3 region has 13 residues. Trimming shortened V by 4 bases and J by 2 bases, and 8 bases separated the two germline ends. As DNA, the CDR3 is TGTGCCAGCAGCCGGACTACCACAGATACGCAGTATTTT. Translating gives CASSRTTTDTQYF. The full variable domain, completed using reference TRBV5-4 and TRBJ2-3, is ETGVTQSPTHLIKTRGQQVTLRCSSQSGHNTVSWYQQALGQGPQFIFQYYREEENGRGNFPPRFSGLQFPNYSSELNVNALELDDSALYLCASSRTTTDTQYFGPGTRLTVL.

The chain is built from TRBV19 and TRBJ2-5; perhaps TRBD1 as D (6 bases). Between the trimmed V and J ends, which lost 7 bases and 5 bases, there was a span of 14 bases. Germline V lookup: CDR1 LNHDA, CDR2 SQIVND (reference sequence). The CDR3 is 13 residues long. The CDR3 DNA follows: TGTGCCAGTACCAGGGGCATAGGCGAGACCCAGTACTTC. Translation gives CASTRGIGETQYF.

CDR3 protein: CASSLGTSGRWVTDTQYF. The CDR3 nucleotides are TGTGCCAGCAGTCTCGGGACTAGCGGGAGGTGGGTCACAGATACGCAGTATTTT. V usage is TRBV28 and J usage is TRBJ2-3, with 15 nucleotides matching TRBD2. V dropped 5 bases and J dropped 2; count of bases not matched to a gene: 8. The germline CDR1 and CDR2 sequences are MDHEN and SYDVKM. There are 18 residues in the CDR3. The whole variable domain, remainder taken from reference TRBV28 and TRBJ2-3, is DVKVTQSSRYLVKRTGEKVFLECVQDMDHENMFWYRQDPGLGLRLIYFSYDVKMKEKGDIPEGYSVSREKKERFSLILESASTNQTSMYLCASSLGTSGRWVTDTQYFGPGTRLTVL.

The chain uses TRBV6-1 and TRBJ2-6; 7 positions match TRBD1. The CDR3 sequence is 16 residues long. The germline V gene has CDR1 MNHNS and CDR2 SASEGT. J gave up 4 bases and V 3 bases, and 6 bases lay outside the gene matches. CDR3 nucleotides: TGTGCCAGCAGTGACCGGACAGGAACGGGGGCCAACGTCCTGACTTTC. Its translation is CASSDRTGTGANVLTF.

The J gene is TRBJ2-2, the V gene TRBV11-3; possible D gene TRBD1, 5 bases. Germline V gene sequence: CDR1 SGHNT, CDR2 YENEEA. V lost 3 bases, J lost 1 base, and 15 bases lay in between. The CDR3 contains 17 residues. This CDR3 is CASSFDPWGGNTGELFF. In DNA, the CDR3 is TGTGCCAGCAGCTTCGATCCCTGGGGCGGGAACACCGGGGAGCTGTTTTTT.

The chain combines TRBV5-1 with TRBJ2-1; 7 bases agree with TRBD2. Germline V gene sequence: CDR1 SGHRS, CDR2 YFSETQ. The V gene end was trimmed by 0 bases and the J gene end by 10 bases; junction bases not matched to a gene: 7. The CDR3 totals 14 residues. CDR3 DNA: TGCGCCAGCAGCTTGGGTGGGAGGGATGGCGAGCAGTTCTTC. Amino acid sequence: CASSLGGRDGEQFF. Based on the CDR3 plus reference TRBV5-1 and TRBJ2-1, the full variable domain is KAGVTQTPRYLIKTRGQQVTLSCSPISGHRSVSWYQQTPGQGLQFLFEYFSETQRNKGNFPGRFSGRQFSNSRSEMNVSTLELGDSALYLCASSLGGRDGEQFFGPGTRLTVL.

V usage is TRBV27 and J usage is TRBJ1-2; 9 bases line up with TRBD1. Germline V gene sequence: CDR1 MNHEY, CDR2 SMNVEV (reference sequence). With V trimmed by 4 bases and J by 4 bases, 7 bases remained unmatched. CDR3 length: 15 residues. CDR3 in DNA: TGTGCCAGCAGTTCCCCGGACAGGGGTGTCTATGGCTACACCTTC. Translation gives CASSSPDRGVYGYTF.

Within the sample, this clone is medium-sized (0.01 to 0.1%). This chain uses TRBV11-2 with TRBJ1-4; no clear D gene. Germline-derived CDR1 and CDR2 are SGHAT and FQNNGV. The CDR3 is 16 residues long. Deletions cut 4 bases from V and 3 bases from J, with 15 bases between. DNA for the CDR3: TGTGCCAGCAGCTCCCAGTCGCCAGAGGCTAATGAAAAACTGTTTTTT. It encodes CASSSQSPEANEKLFF.

The rearrangement links TRBV20-1 to TRBJ1-2, with a weak D call TRBD1 (6 bases). CDR1 and CDR2 from the germline V gene are DFQATT and SNEGSKA (reference sequence). The ends were cut back, 3 bases at V and 8 bases at J, with 10 bases in the middle. The CDR3 runs to 11 residues. The CDR3: CSASQGSGYTF. The CDR3 DNA reads TGCAGTGCTAGCCAGGGGAGCGGCTACACCTTC.

This clone came up once. The V and J genes are TRBV27 and TRBJ1-2; perhaps TRBD1 as D (5 bases). The CDR3 runs 15 residues. The germline V gene has CDR1 MNHEY and CDR2 SMNVEV (reference sequence). V lost 5 bases and J lost 4, with 17 bases in between. The CDR3 DNA reads TGTGCCAGCAGTCCAAGGGACTCCTCGGGCTATGGCTACACCTTC. This sequence encodes CASSPRDSSGYGYTF.

J is TRBJ2-3 and V is TRBV4-3, with D perhaps TRBD1 (5 bases). Looked up from germline, CDR1 is LGHNA and CDR2 is YSLEER. This CDR3 is built from 16 residues. Deletions cut 0 bases from V and 2 bases from J, with 12 bases between. Here the CDR3 DNA reads TGCGCCAGCAGCCAAGATCCGCAGGGCTACACAGATACGCAGTATTTT. The encoded protein is CASSQDPQGYTDTQYF.

The V call is TRBV7-9, the J call TRBJ1-2; 7 bases match TRBD1. Germline assignment: CDR1 SEHNR and CDR2 FQNEAQ (reference sequence). The V segment lost 5 bases and the J segment 5 bases; nucleotides outside the gene matches: 8. This CDR3 contains 14 residues. The CDR3 DNA follows: TGTGCCAGCAGCCCGCGGGACAGCGCTTATGGCTACACCTTC. This encodes CASSPRDSAYGYTF. Full variable domain (rest looked up from reference TRBV7-9 and TRBJ1-2): DTGVSQNPRHKITKRGQNVTFRCDPISEHNRLYWYRQTLGQGPEFLTYFQNEAQLEKSRLLSDRFSAERPKGSFSTLEIQRTEQGDSAMYLCASSPRDSAYGYTFGSGTRLTVV.

The chain joins TRBV2 to TRBJ2-3, with 9 bases identical to TRBD2. The V gene end was trimmed by 6 bases and the J gene end by 5 bases; junction bases not matched to a gene: 15. Per the germline V gene, CDR1 is SNHLY and CDR2 is FYNNEI. The CDR3 is made up of 17 amino acids. The CDR3 sequence: CASSLLGASGTKDTQYF. The CDR3 DNA follows: TGTGCCAGCAGCCTACTGGGAGCTAGCGGGACTAAAGATACGCAGTATTTT.

The chain employs TRBV29-1 and TRBJ2-3; TRBD1 aligns across 7 bases. The germline V gene has CDR1 SQVTM and CDR2 ANQGSEA. The V gene end was trimmed by 7 bases and the J gene end by 0 bases; junction bases not matched to a gene: 10. CDR3 length equals 15 residues. Written as DNA, the CDR3 is TGCAGCGCTTTACTAGGGACAGCAAGCACAGATACGCAGTATTTT. Its translation: CSALLGTASTDTQYF.

The V call is TRBV30, the J call TRBJ2-1; TRBD2 matches 10 bases. Trimming took 2 bases from V and 7 from J; bases not matched to a gene: 5. The CDR3 totals 14 residues. Germline V CDR1 and CDR2: GTSNPN, SVGIG (reference sequence). The CDR3, as DNA: TGTGCCTGGAGTTTGGAGCGGGGGGGGAATGAGCAGTTCTTC. It specifies CAWSLERGGNEQFF.

The gene calls are TRBV29-1 and TRBJ1-1, with a tentative D call TRBD1 (6 bases). Deletions cut 6 bases from V and 1 base from J, with 9 bases between. Germline V gene lookup returns CDR1 SQVTM and CDR2 ANQGSEA. The CDR3 spans 12 residues. The CDR3 reads CSVSRGNTEAFF. The CDR3, as DNA: TGCAGCGTGAGCAGGGGGAACACTGAAGCTTTCTTT.